What follows is one T cell receptor (beta chain) and its context. Its cognate antigen has yet to be identified. No much larger clone is present one base from it, and per-base qualities are unavailable. This record belongs to a study of blood T cell repertoires in COVID-19 (dated by TCRdb to between 2020 and 2021). Background on the whole study: Samples covering the acute and convalescent phases of COVID-19 were provided by collaborators in the United States, Italy and Spain. The material from the prospective study consisted of cDNA or gDNA derived from T cells, B-cell-depleted T cells, or PBMCs. Deeply sampled blood TCRbeta repertoires from subjects exposed to, actively infected with, or recovered from COVID-19 were included in the dataset. The repertoires were released in a freely available public database meant as a resource for research on the immune response to SARS-CoV-2. Samples came from the ongoing ImmuneRACE study (first 160 participants) plus 1,254 subjects from 6 global collaborators. Sample metadata almost always included a de-identified subject ID, COVID-19 status, age in years and sex. Where available, HLA class I and class II types were obtained from metadata supplied by the sample provider rather than from assay-based typing. Results and caveats for the whole study, not just this receptor: How much clinical and demographic metadata was included differed by source and by participant, and the metadata was provided uncurated.

Reading the germline V gene gives CDR1 SGDLS and CDR2 YYNGEE. V loses 4 bases at its end and J loses 0 bases; junction bases beyond the gene matches: 8. Taken from cysteine to phenylalanine, the CDR3 has 18 residues. The retained sequence is limited to the CDR3, 54 bases, with the frame set at the first base. One collaborating source in Seattle enrolled patients while the patients were actively infected and followed the patients over time throughout the course of disease. The collaborating institutions used their own protocols to collect whole blood in K2EDTA tubes. Collaborator samples were shipped for TCRbeta analysis as frozen whole blood, isolated PBMCs, or DNA extracted from either sample type. TCRbeta CDR3 regions were amplified from genomic DNA using the immunoSEQ Assay, a bias-controlled multiplex PCR. The study's processing was this. The number of nucleated cells in each sample was estimated from the amplification of reference gene primers within the assay. Sequence reads were collapsed and filtered to measure the absolute abundance of every unique TCRbeta CDR3 rearrangement. For each sample, productive Simpson clonality was calculated as the square root of Simpson's diversity index across productive rearrangements. This is the immuneACCESS table as TCRdb keeps it, with only in-frame sequences that have V and J called. A part of the clones is gone; compared with another copy, unresolved V genes explain less than half, and the rest is unexplained. That table is the source of V, J and clone size, and D and trimming were worked out from the DNA. The sample records 200,000 to 250,000 clones, 86% of which are singletons. About 10% of the sample is taken by the ten largest.

This receptor chain uses TRBV9 and TRBJ2-1, and 12 junction bases match TRBD2. This clonotype was obtained from a woman in her forties or fifties with COVID-19, enrolled during active disease. Material: peripheral blood. The nucleotide sequence is TGTGCCAGCAGCCAAGGGACTAGCGGGTCAACCTCCTACAATGAGCAGTTCTTC. It is translated as CASSQGTSGSTSYNEQFF.